The T cell receptor beta chain under discussion was sequenced for a study of blood T cells in healthy people across ages. A sample-barcoded 5' primer and a J-beta primer mix were used in a second PCR of roughly 6 to 12 cycles. TCRdb used MiXCR to reprocess the 5' RACE reads, holding one entry per CDR3 protein. The sample carries 1.5 million or so distinct CDR3 sequences, around 40% recorded once. Trimming removed 6 bases from V and 2 bases from J, with 16 bases in between. Germline lookup yields CDR1 MNHEY and CDR2 SMNVEV (reference sequence). The CDR3 runs to 15 residues. Points from the study as a whole: Unsorted PBMC input precluded a conclusive naive versus antigen-experienced comparison.

There were healthy Caucasian individuals from Russia, aged roughly 6 to 90, serving as donors. In its sample, this clonotype was seen a few times. The antigen is not known. The receptor comes from a woman aged 18-29 years in good health. The V call is TRBV27, the J call TRBJ1-2, with TRBD1 as a possible D gene (5 bases). Source material: blood. CDR3 sequence: CASRLTGSTNYGYTF. In DNA, the CDR3 is TGTGCCAGCAGACTCACAGGATCTACAAACTATGGCTACACCTTC.